The sequence of this T cell receptor (beta chain) was determined in a study of radiotherapy plus CTLA-4 blockade in lung cancer. Study-level points and caveats: Expansion of tumor-derived TCR clones was observed in blood after radiotherapy plus ipilimumab.

A note on this clone: The antigen remains unidentified.

Sequencing was performed with immunoSEQ multiplex PCR; in TCRdb, only in-frame clones are kept and a portion is missing. The sample records around 53,000 clones, approximately 86% being singletons. This clonotype was obtained from a human donor with non-small cell lung cancer that progressed on radiotherapy plus ipilimumab. Some clones in this sample may be carry-over from other donors' samples. Specimen: peripheral blood, collected from a patient treated with radiotherapy plus ipilimumab.

The CDR3: CASKKGADTGELFF. The CDR3 nucleotides are TGTGCCAGCAAGAAGGGGGCCGACACCGGGGAGCTGTTTTTT. J is TRBJ2-2 and V is TRBV9; 7 bases are a match to TRBD1. The V segment lost 6 bases and the J segment 3 bases; nucleotides outside the gene matches: 5. This CDR3 has 14 amino acids. Germline CDR1 is SGDLS and CDR2 is YYNGEE.